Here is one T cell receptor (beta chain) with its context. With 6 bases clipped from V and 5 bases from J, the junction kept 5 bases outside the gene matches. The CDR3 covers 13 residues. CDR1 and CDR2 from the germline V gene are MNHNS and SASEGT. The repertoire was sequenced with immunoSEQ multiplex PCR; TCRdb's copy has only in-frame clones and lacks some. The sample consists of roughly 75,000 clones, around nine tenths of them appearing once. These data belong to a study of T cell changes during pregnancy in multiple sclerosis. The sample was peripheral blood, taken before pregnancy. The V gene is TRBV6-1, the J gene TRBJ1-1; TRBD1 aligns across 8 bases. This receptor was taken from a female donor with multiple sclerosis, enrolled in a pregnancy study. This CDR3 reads CASRATGVTEAFF. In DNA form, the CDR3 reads TGTGCCAGCAGGGCGACAGGGGTAACTGAAGCTTTCTTT.